These 22 T cell receptor beta chains share one sample of origin, sequenced in a study of T-cell memory formation after mild COVID-19. TCRdb reprocessed the 5' RACE reads via MiXCR and lists one record per CDR3 protein. The table lists about 180,000 distinct CDR3 sequences, roughly 18% of them singletons. The sample consisted of PBMCs or a T cell subset sorted from them (not recorded which). The receptors originated from a man in his late teens or twenties who had mild COVID-19 (a few samples of this study predate the infection). Cell type and time point are not known.

The chain links TRBV3-1 to TRBJ2-5; 7 bases agree with TRBD1. With V trimmed by 4 bases and J by 4 bases, 6 bases remained unmatched. This CDR3 has 14 amino acids. The germline gives CDR1 LGHDT, CDR2 YNNKEL (reference sequence). CDR3 amino acids: CASSRTTGRETQYF. CDR3 sequence (DNA): TGTGCCAGCAGCCGAACGACAGGGAGAGAGACCCAGTACTTC.

The chain has TRBV5-1 and TRBJ2-5; D remains ambiguous. Trimming left V 4 bases short and J 2 bases short, with 12 bases between. Germline V gives CDR1 SGHRS, CDR2 YFSETQ. CDR3 length: 14 amino acids. CDR3 residues: CASSPTGWQETQYF. The CDR3 nucleotides read TGCGCCAGCAGCCCTACTGGGTGGCAAGAGACCCAGTACTTC.

This clonotype was seen a handful of times. The chain links TRBV6-2 or TRBV6-3 to TRBJ2-2, with D perhaps TRBD2 (5 bases). The CDR3 runs to 14 residues. With 11 bases removed from V and 4 bases from J, the gap between germline ends came to 17 bases. Germline V lookup: CDR1 MNHEY, CDR2 SVGEGT. CDR3: CAASGVTGTGELFF. CDR3 nucleotides: TGTGCCGCCTCCGGGGTGACCGGCACCGGGGAGCTGTTTTTT.

In its sample, this clonotype was seen a few times. The chain is built from TRBV4-2 and TRBJ1-3, with a tentative D call TRBD1 (6 bases). Trimming took off 1 base at V and 4 bases at J, with 14 bases between the two ends. The germline gives CDR1 LGHNA, CDR2 YNFKEQ. This CDR3 has 16 amino acids. CDR3 region: CASSQGGLARGNTIYF. The CDR3, as DNA: TGTGCCAGCAGCCAAGGGGGGCTGGCTCGAGGAAACACCATATATTTT.

The rearrangement joins TRBV7-2 to TRBJ2-1, with D perhaps TRBD2 (6 bases). V lost 5 bases, J lost 5 bases, and 13 bases lay in between. CDR1 is SGHTA, CDR2 FQGNSA, per germline. The CDR3 loop spans 14 amino acids. In nucleotides, the CDR3 is TGTGCCAGCAGCCCTGGGACTCCTCACAATGAGCAGTTCTTC. Translation gives CASSPGTPHNEQFF.

This clonotype was detected a few times. The rearrangement joins TRBV11-2 to TRBJ2-7; no reliable D call. There are 14 residues in the CDR3. The germline V gene has CDR1 SGHAT and CDR2 FQNNGV. The germline V and J ends were trimmed by 4 bases and 2 bases, with 12 bases remaining between them. CDR3 sequence reads: CASSSGRKPYEQYV. DNA of the CDR3: TGTGCCAGCAGCTCGGGCCGGAAACCCTACGAGCAGTACGTC.

In this sample, this clonotype turned up a few times. The rearrangement uses TRBV27 and TRBJ2-3, with D possibly TRBD2 on 5 matching bases. Deletions cut 0 bases from V and 5 bases from J, with 12 bases between. Germline V gives CDR1 MNHEY, CDR2 SMNVEV (reference sequence). The CDR3 has 15 residues. CDR3 sequence (DNA): TGTGCCAGCAGTTTATCCGGGGTTTCGGGAGATACGCAGTATTTT. The encoded protein is CASSLSGVSGDTQYF.

This sequence joins TRBV28 and TRBJ2-7; TRBD2 matches 7 bases. V dropped 3 bases and J dropped 2; count of bases not matched to a gene: 7. Per germline, CDR1 MDHEN and CDR2 SYDVKM. This CDR3 is 15 amino acids long. The CDR3 region has the DNA TGTGCCAGCAGTTTTCGAGCGGGGCCTACCTACGAGCAGTACTTC. Its protein is CASSFRAGPTYEQYF.

This clonotype turned up a few times. This CDR3 is CASRPPGAGQETQYF. The DNA for the CDR3 is TGTGCCAGCAGACCGCCGGGGGCAGGTCAAGAGACCCAGTACTTC. The J gene is TRBJ2-5, the V gene TRBV28; perhaps D is TRBD1 or TRBD2 (6 bases each). Germline assignment: CDR1 MDHEN and CDR2 SYDVKM. Trimming shortened V by 6 bases and J by 2 bases, and 16 bases separated the two germline ends. The CDR3 totals 15 residues.

The chain links TRBV4-1 to TRBJ1-2; TRBD1 aligns across 7 bases. The CDR3 length is 16 residues. The V gene end was trimmed by 3 bases and the J gene end by 8 bases; junction bases not matched to a gene: 15. Germline V lookup: CDR1 MGHRA, CDR2 YSYEKL. CDR3 residues: CASSQPGQNNFWGYTF. CDR3 nucleotide sequence: TGCGCCAGCAGCCAGCCGGGACAGAATAATTTCTGGGGCTACACCTTC.

This chain connects TRBV7-8 to TRBJ2-3, with D uncertain. CDR3 length: 15 residues. CDR1 and CDR2 (germline): SGHVS, FQNEAQ. Trimming stripped 7 bases from V and 0 bases from J, with 14 bases between. The CDR3 is CASIKRHPSTDTQYF. The CDR3 DNA follows: TGTGCCAGCATAAAGCGACACCCTAGCACAGATACGCAGTATTTT.

This clonotype was observed a handful of times. The rearrangement uses TRBV12-3 or TRBV12-4 and TRBJ2-7, with D maybe TRBD2 (6 bases). This CDR3 region has 13 residues. V dropped 3 bases and J dropped 1 base, with 7 bases sitting between them. The CDR3 region has the DNA TGTGCCAGCAGTTTTGGGACTTCCTACGAGCAGTACTTC. This translates into CASSFGTSYEQYF.

The V call is TRBV5-1, the J call TRBJ2-5, with D possibly being TRBD1 (5 bases). V dropped 0 bases and J dropped 4 bases, with 10 bases sitting between them. From germline, CDR1 is SGHRS and CDR2 YFSETQ. This CDR3 is 14 amino acids long. This CDR3 is CASSLGQQGETQYF. In DNA, the CDR3 is TGCGCCAGCAGCTTGGGACAGCAGGGAGAGACCCAGTACTTC.

This sequence joins TRBV6-6 and TRBJ2-7; TRBD1 agrees at 8 bases. The length of the CDR3 is 12 residues. The trim removed 10 bases at V and 9 bases at J, leaving 11 bases unmatched. Germline CDR1 is MNHNY and CDR2 is SVGAGI (reference sequence). The DNA for the CDR3 is TGTGCCACCTCCCGACAGGGGAGTGTGCAGTACGTC. Translation gives CATSRQGSVQYV.

This rearrangement joins TRBV5-1 to TRBJ1-2, with D possibly TRBD1 on 5 matching bases. The V end lost 4 bases, the J end lost 4 bases, and 14 bases lay between the germline ends. CDR1 and CDR2 from the germline V gene are SGHRS and YFSETQ. The CDR3 covers 14 residues. DNA of the CDR3: TGCGCCAGCAGCCCCTCGACAGAGCCCTATGGCTACACCTTC. Its protein product is CASSPSTEPYGYTF.

V and J are TRBV12-3 or TRBV12-4 and TRBJ1-1; the D is unclear. This CDR3 comprises 13 residues. V was cut by 4 bases and J by 5 bases, with 11 bases left in between. The CDR3 nucleotides read TGTGCCAGCAGTTCAAGGGAGGGAACTGAAGCTTTCTTT. It specifies CASSSREGTEAFF.

This clonotype has a handful of counts. The chain combines TRBV11-2 with TRBJ2-1, with TRBD1 matching over 7 bases. There are 15 residues in the CDR3. The V and J ends lost 4 bases and 2 bases, in that order; junction bases with no gene match: 5. CDR1 SGHAT and CDR2 FQNNGV come from the germline V gene. The CDR3 protein is CASSSLRGPYNEQFF. In DNA form, the CDR3 reads TGTGCCAGCAGCTCCCTTAGGGGGCCCTACAATGAGCAGTTCTTC.

This sequence joins TRBV7-8 and TRBJ2-5; TRBD1 matches at 7 bases. The CDR3 is 14 residues long. The germline V gene has CDR1 SGHVS and CDR2 FQNEAQ. Trimming removed 5 bases from V and 1 base from J; junction bases left unmatched: 4. CDR3 in DNA: TGTGCCAGCAGCCACGGGACAGCCCAAGAGACCCAGTACTTC. Translating it yields CASSHGTAQETQYF.

The chain links TRBV7-2 to TRBJ2-3, with a tentative D call TRBD2 (5 bases). V gave up 8 bases and J gave up 10 bases, with 13 bases separating them. Germline loops: CDR1 SGHTA, CDR2 FQGNSA. The CDR3 loop spans 11 amino acids. As DNA, the CDR3 is TGTGCCAGCCGAGGTGCGGGTCCGCAGTATTTT. Protein: CASRGAGPQYF.

This clonotype has a handful of counts. The V call is TRBV20-1, the J call TRBJ2-5; no clear D. Germline-derived CDR1 and CDR2 are DFQATT and SNEGSKA (reference sequence). The CDR3 consists of 13 residues. Trimming removed 1 base at V and 4 bases at J, with 10 bases between. This CDR3 is CSARVWGGETQYF. The CDR3 region has the DNA TGCAGTGCTAGAGTATGGGGTGGAGAGACCCAGTACTTC.

This clonotype came up a few times. The chain uses TRBV4-1 and TRBJ2-2, with a tentative D call TRBD1 (6 bases). Germline V gene sequence: CDR1 MGHRA, CDR2 YSYEKL. There are 15 residues in the CDR3. The V gene lost 1 base and the J gene lost 6 bases, with 12 bases spanning the gap. CDR3 residues: CASSQVGQGSGELFF. CDR3 bases: TGCGCCAGCAGCCAAGTTGGGCAGGGGTCCGGGGAGCTGTTTTTT.

The chain uses TRBV7-2 and TRBJ1-1; no clear D gene. V lost 7 bases and J lost 4, with 13 bases in between. Germline assignment: CDR1 SGHTA and CDR2 FQGNSA. This CDR3 spans 13 amino acids. The CDR3 sequence: CASTLVQSTEAFF. DNA of the CDR3: TGTGCCAGCACCCTTGTCCAGAGCACTGAAGCTTTCTTT.